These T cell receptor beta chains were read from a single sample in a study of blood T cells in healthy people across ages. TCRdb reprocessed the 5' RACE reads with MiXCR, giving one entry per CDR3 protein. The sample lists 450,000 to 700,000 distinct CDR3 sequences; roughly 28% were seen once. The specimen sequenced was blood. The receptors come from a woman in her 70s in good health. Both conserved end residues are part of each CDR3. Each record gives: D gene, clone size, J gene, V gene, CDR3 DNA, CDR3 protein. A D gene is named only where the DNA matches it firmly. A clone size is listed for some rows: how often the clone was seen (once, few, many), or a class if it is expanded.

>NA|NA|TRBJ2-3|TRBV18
TGTGCCAGCTCGCCGGGCCTATTATCAGATATGCAGTATTTT
CASSPGLLSDMQYF
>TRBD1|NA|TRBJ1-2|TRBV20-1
TGCAGTGCTCGTGGGGACAGGGTAAAAGATGGCTACACCTTC
CSARGDRVKDGYTF
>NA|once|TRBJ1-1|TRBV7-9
TGTGCCAGCAGCTTCGTCGGCGGGTACACTGAAGCTTTCTTT
CASSFVGGYTEAFF
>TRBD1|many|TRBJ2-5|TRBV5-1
TGCGCCAGCAGCTTGGCACAGGGGGTAGCAGAGACCCAGTACTTC
CASSLAQGVAETQYF
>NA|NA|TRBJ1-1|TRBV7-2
TGTGCCAGCAGCTTAGTCAGGGATTCGAACACTGAAGCTTTCTTT
CASSLVRDSNTEAFF
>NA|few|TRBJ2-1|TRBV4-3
TGCGCCAGCAGCGCGGACTACCGGGACTCTCAGTTCTTC
CASSADYRDSQFF
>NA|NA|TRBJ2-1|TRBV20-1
TGCAGTGCTAGGCGGCAGGACCACAATGAGCAGTTCTTC
CSARRQDHNEQFF
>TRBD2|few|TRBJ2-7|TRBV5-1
TGCGCCAGCAGCCGGGGTGACACTAGCGGGGCCTACGAGCAGTACTTC
CASSRGDTSGAYEQYF
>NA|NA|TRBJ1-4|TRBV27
TGTGCCAGCAGTTTAACCAGGCTCGAGGAAAAACTGTTTTTT
CASSLTRLEEKLFF
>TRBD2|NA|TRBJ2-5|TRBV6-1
TGTGCCAGCAGTGAAGGAGCGGGGGGGTACCAAGAGACCCAGTACTTC
CASSEGAGGYQETQYF
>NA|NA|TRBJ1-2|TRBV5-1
TGCGCCAGCAGCTTGGGGACGGACGTCTATGGCTACACCTTC
CASSLGTDVYGYTF
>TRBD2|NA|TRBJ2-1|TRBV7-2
TGTGCCAGCAGCCACTCCGGGACTAGCTGGAATGAGCAGTTCTTC
CASSHSGTSWNEQFF
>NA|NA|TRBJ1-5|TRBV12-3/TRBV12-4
TGTGCCAGCAGTAATGGTCTGGGCCTGGTTGGCAATCAGCCCCAGCATTTT
CASSNGLGLVGNQPQHF
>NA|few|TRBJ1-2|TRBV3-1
TGTGCCAGCAGCCGGATAAGCCCAGGGTACGGCTACACCTTC
CASSRISPGYGYTF
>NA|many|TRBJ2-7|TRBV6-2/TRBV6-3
TGTGCCAGCAGTTGGACGCCCCGGAACGAGCAGTACTTC
CASSWTPRNEQYF
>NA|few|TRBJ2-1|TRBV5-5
TGTACCAGCAGCTTGGTAGGCGGATACAATGAGCAGTTCTTC
CTSSLVGGYNEQFF
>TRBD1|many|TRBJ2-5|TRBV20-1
TGCAGTGCTAGAGATCGGACAGGGGGAATAATTGCCCAGTACTTC
CSARDRTGGIIAQYF
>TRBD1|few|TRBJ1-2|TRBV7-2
TGTGCCAGCAGCTTAGGGGACAGGGAAGCGTGGGGCTACACCTTC
CASSLGDREAWGYTF
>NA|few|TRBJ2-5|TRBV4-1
TGCGCCAGCAGCCAAGTATGTAGACGAAAAGAGACCCAGTACTTC
CASSQVCRRKETQYF
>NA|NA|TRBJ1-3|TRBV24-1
TGTGCCACCAGTGATGGAGGTGAAAACACCATATATTTT
CATSDGGENTIYF
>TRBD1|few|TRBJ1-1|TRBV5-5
TGTGCCACTCTACCGACAGGGGGGAACACTGAAGCTTTCTTT
CATLPTGGNTEAFF
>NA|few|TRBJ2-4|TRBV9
TGTGCCAGCAGCGTAGCAGGAGCGAACATTCAGTACTTC
CASSVAGANIQYF
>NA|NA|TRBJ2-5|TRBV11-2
TGTGCCAGCAGCTTAGCGGCGGCAGAGACCCAGTACTTC
CASSLAAAETQYF
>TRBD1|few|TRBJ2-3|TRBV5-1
TGCGCCAGCAATTCCCCGGACAGGGAGCCAGATACGCAGTATTTT
CASNSPDREPDTQYF
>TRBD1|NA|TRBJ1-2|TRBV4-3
TGCGCCAGCAGCCAAGGCGCAGGGGGCCGATATGGCTACACCTTC
CASSQGAGGRYGYTF
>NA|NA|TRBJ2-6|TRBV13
TGTGCCAGCAGCCTTAAGGCGAGCGCAAGCTCTGGGGCCAACGTCCTGACTTTC
CASSLKASASSGANVLTF
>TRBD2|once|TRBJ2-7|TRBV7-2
TGTGCCAGCAGCGTCACTAGCGGGCGCACCTACGAGCAGTACTTC
CASSVTSGRTYEQYF
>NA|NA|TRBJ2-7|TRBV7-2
TGTGCCAGCAGCTTAGCTAACGGCTACGAGCAGTACTTC
CASSLANGYEQYF
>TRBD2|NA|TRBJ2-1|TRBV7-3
TGTGCCAGCAGCCTAGCGGCGAACAATGAGCAGTTCTTC
CASSLAANNEQFF
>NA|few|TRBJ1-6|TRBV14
TGTGCCAGCAGTCTTAACAGGGTTTCACCCCTCCACTTT
CASSLNRVSPLHF
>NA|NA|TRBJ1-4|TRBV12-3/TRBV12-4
TGTGCCAGCAGCCCACCTGACAGGCGGCGGGGAAAACTGTTTTTT
CASSPPDRRRGKLFF
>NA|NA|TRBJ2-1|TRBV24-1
TGTGCCACCAGTGACGCCGGGAAAGGGGGCAATGAGCAGTTCTTC
CATSDAGKGGNEQFF
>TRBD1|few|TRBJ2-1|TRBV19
TGTGCCAGTATTCCTACAGGGGGGACATACAATGAGCAGTTCTTC
CASIPTGGTYNEQFF